This TCR beta chain is from a study of blood T cell repertoires in COVID-19. Overall study context: The United States, Italy and Spain provided the acute and convalescent COVID-19 samples.

Per the germline V gene, CDR1 is MNHEY and CDR2 is SVGAGI. V shed 8 bases and J shed 0 bases, with 14 bases lying between them. This CDR3 is built from 15 residues. Profiling relied on immunoSEQ multiplex PCR, and the TCRdb table lists in-frame clones only, not all of them. The data contain about 310,000 clones, about 89% of them seen just once; the ten biggest clones take up 8% to 10%. The source material was PBMCs or T cells enriched from blood (not recorded which). This chain links TRBV6-5 with TRBJ2-1, with D possibly TRBD2 on 5 matching bases. The sequence was obtained from a woman aged 40 to 50 who had recovered from COVID-19. The CDR3 is CASGLSQSSYNEQFF. The CDR3 nucleotides read TGTGCCAGCGGACTTAGCCAAAGCTCCTACAATGAGCAGTTCTTC.